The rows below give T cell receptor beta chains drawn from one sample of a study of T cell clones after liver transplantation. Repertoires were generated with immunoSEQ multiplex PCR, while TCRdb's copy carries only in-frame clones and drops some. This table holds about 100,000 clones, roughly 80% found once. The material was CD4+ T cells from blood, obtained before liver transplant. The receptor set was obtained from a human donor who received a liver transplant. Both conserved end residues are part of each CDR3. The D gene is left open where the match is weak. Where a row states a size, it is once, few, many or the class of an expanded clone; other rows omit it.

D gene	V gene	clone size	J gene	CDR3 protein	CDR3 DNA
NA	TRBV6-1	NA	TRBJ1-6	CASSEAYSPLHF	TGTGCCAGCAGTGAAGCCTATTCACCCCTCCACTTT
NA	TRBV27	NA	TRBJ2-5	CASSPPLGETQYF	TGTGCCAGCAGTCCGCCCCTCGGAGAGACCCAGTACTTC
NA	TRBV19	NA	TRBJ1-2	CASSPRGYGYTF	TGTGCCAGTAGTCCACGGGGTTATGGCTACACCTTC
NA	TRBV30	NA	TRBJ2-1	CAWIAPSLNGKALYNEQFF	TGTGCCTGGATTGCCCCTAGCCTAAACGGGAAAGCTTTATACAATGAGCAGTTCTTC
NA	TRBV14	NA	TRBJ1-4	CASSQNGGEKLFF	TGTGCCAGCAGCCAAAATGGTGGTGAAAAACTGTTTTTT
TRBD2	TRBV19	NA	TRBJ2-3	CASSQGTSGIPDTQYF	TGTGCCAGTAGCCAAGGGACTAGCGGGATCCCAGATACGCAGTATTTT
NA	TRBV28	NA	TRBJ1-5	CASSLRPGRSNQPQHF	TGTGCCAGCAGTCTCCGACCGGGAAGAAGCAATCAGCCCCAGCATTTT
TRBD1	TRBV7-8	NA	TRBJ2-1	CASSLRTGSYNEQFF	TGTGCCAGCAGCTTAAGGACAGGGTCCTACAATGAGCAGTTCTTC
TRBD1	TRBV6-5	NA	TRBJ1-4	CASSYATGTTNEKLFF	TGTGCCAGCAGTTACGCGACAGGGACAACTAATGAAAAACTGTTTTTT
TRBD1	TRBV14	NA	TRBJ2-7	CASSPGQGREQYF	TGTGCCAGCAGCCCGGGACAGGGAAGGGAGCAGTACTTC
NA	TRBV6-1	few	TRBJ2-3	CASRRTTDTQYF	TGTGCCAGCCGACGGACCACAGATACGCAGTATTTT
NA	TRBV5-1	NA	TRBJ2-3	CASSFSSTQTGTTQYF	TGCGCCAGCAGCTTTTCTTCTACTCAGACAGGCACTACGCAGTATTTT
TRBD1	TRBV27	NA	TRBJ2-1	CASSFPGQGRREQFF	TGTGCCAGCAGTTTTCCAGGACAGGGTCGAAGGGAGCAGTTCTTC
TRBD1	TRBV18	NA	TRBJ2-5	CASSVGQAQETQYF	TGTGCCAGCTCAGTTGGACAGGCTCAAGAGACCCAGTACTTC
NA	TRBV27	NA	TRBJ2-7	CASLAPTGEQYF	TGTGCCAGCCTAGCGCCGACGGGGGAGCAGTACTTC
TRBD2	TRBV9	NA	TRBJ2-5	CASSVVPSGTETQYF	TGTGCCAGCAGCGTAGTCCCTAGCGGGACGGAGACCCAGTACTTC
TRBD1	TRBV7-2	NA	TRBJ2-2	CASSHKRTGVTGELFF	TGTGCCAGCAGCCACAAACGAACAGGGGTCACCGGGGAGCTGTTTTTT
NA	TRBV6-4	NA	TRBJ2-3	CASSEQGADTQYF	TGTGCCAGCAGTGAACAGGGAGCGGATACGCAGTATTTT
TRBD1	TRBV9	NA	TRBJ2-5	CASSVGLGGQGVGQETQYF	TGTGCCAGCAGCGTAGGTTTGGGGGGACAGGGAGTGGGACAAGAGACCCAGTACTTC
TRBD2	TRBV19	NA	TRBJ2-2	CASKTSGGNTGELFF	TGTGCCAGTAAGACTAGCGGGGGAAACACCGGGGAGCTGTTTTTT
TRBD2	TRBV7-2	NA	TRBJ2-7	CASSLGGDYHYEQYF	TGTGCCAGCAGCTTAGGGGGGGACTACCACTACGAGCAGTACTTC
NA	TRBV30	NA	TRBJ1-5	CAWAGTVAQPQHF	TGTGCCTGGGCCGGGACGGTGGCACAGCCCCAGCATTTT
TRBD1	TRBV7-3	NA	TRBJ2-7	CASSTNRGTSYEQYF	TGTGCCAGCAGCACCAACAGGGGAACCTCCTACGAGCAGTACTTC
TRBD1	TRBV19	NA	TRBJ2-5	CASRDRGRVETQYF	TGTGCCAGTCGGGACAGGGGGCGCGTTGAGACCCAGTACTTC
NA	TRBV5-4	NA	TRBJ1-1	CASSFPQGLNTEAFF	TGTGCCAGCAGCTTCCCACAGGGCCTTAACACTGAAGCTTTCTTT
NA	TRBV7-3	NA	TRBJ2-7	CASSLKGVPKYF	TGTGCCAGCAGCTTAAAAGGGGTCCCTAAGTACTTC
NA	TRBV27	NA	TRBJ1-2	CASSLAQGNYGYTF	TGTGCCAGCAGTTTAGCCCAGGGTAACTATGGCTACACCTTC
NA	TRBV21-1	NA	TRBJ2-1	CASTQEGTGGLAGEDNEQFF	TGTGCCAGCACCCAAGAGGGGACAGGGGGCCTAGCGGGAGAGGACAATGAGCAGTTCTTC
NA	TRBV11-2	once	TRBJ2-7	CASSLAAGEQYF	TGTGCCAGCAGCCTGGCGGCTGGGGAGCAGTACTTC
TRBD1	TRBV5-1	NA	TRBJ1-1	CASSRGQVYTEAFF	TGCGCCAGCAGCAGGGGACAGGTTTACACTGAAGCTTTCTTT
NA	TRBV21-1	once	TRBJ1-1	CASSKGGTGVNTEAFF	TGTGCCAGCAGCAAAGGAGGGACAGGGGTGAACACTGAAGCTTTCTTT
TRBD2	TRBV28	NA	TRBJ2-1	CASSFLAGSGNNEQFF	TGTGCCAGCAGTTTTTTAGCGGGAAGTGGAAACAATGAGCAGTTCTTC
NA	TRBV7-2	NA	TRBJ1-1	CASSLKEGVEAFF	TGTGCCAGCAGCTTAAAGGAGGGGGTTGAAGCTTTCTTT
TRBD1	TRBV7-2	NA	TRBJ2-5	CAGRRDRTAQETQYF	TGTGCCGGGAGGAGGGACAGGACCGCCCAAGAGACCCAGTACTTC
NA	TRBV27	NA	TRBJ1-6	CASSTTNSPLHF	TGTGCCAGCAGTACCACCAATTCACCCCTCCACTTT